The rows below give T cell receptor beta chains drawn from one sample of a study of control samples from healthy donors and cancer patients. Only in-frame clones appear in the TCRdb table, and some are missing; sequencing was by immunoSEQ multiplex PCR. The sample includes almost 90,000 clones, approximately 86% seen only once; the top ten take more than 20%. Material: blood. These TCRs come from a man under 40 in good health. Both conserved end residues are part of each CDR3. The D gene is left open where the match is weak. Rows give clone size only sometimes, using once, few, many, or a class for an expanded clone.

TRBJ2-1,17,-,once,TRBV7-9,TGTGCCAGCAGCTTAGACTGGGGTGGGGGCCTTCACAATGAGCAGTTCTTC,CASSLDWGGGLHNEQFF
TRBJ2-3,17,TRBD2,-,TRBV5-4,TGTGCCAGCAGCCCCTCCCCCACTAGCGGGGGCACAGATACGCAGTATTTT,CASSPSPTSGGTDTQYF
TRBJ2-3,14,TRBD2,-,TRBV24-1,TGTGCCACCAGTAGAGCGGGGGGCGCAGATACGCAGTATTTT,CATSRAGGADTQYF
TRBJ2-1,14,TRBD1,-,TRBV7-9,TGTGCCAGCAGCCGGACAGGGGCGTTGAATGAGCAGTTCTTC,CASSRTGALNEQFF
TRBJ1-6,21,TRBD1,once,TRBV3-1/TRBV3-2,TGTGCCAGCACCAATTTGGCGGCCACAGGGGTCTACTCCTCCTATAATTCACCCCTCCACTTT,CASTNLAATGVYSSYNSPLHF
TRBJ1-6,15,TRBD1,-,TRBV5-4,TGTGCCAGCAGCTCCCTAGGGGGCAATAATTCACCCCTCCACTTT,CASSSLGGNNSPLHF
TRBJ2-3,17,-,-,TRBV7-2,TGTGCCAGCAGCCGTACAGGGAAAAGGGCCCCCACAGATACGCAGTATTTT,CASSRTGKRAPTDTQYF
TRBJ2-5,15,TRBD2,-,TRBV19,TGTGCCAGTAGCCCGGGACTAGCGGGAGGGGAGACCCAGTACTTC,CASSPGLAGGETQYF
TRBJ2-3,16,-,once,TRBV6-5,TGTGCCAGCAGTTACTCTGGGCCAGCCCAGACAGATACGCAGTATTTT,CASSYSGPAQTDTQYF
TRBJ2-7,14,-,-,TRBV11-3,TGTGCCAGCAGCTTGGAGGAGGGGACCTACGAGCAGTACTTC,CASSLEEGTYEQYF
TRBJ1-2,15,-,-,TRBV7-9,TGTGCCAGCAGCTTAGTCGGCAGGGGATTAAGTGGCTACACCTTC,CASSLVGRGLSGYTF
TRBJ2-7,16,TRBD2,once,TRBV7-2,TGTGCCAGCAGCTTGGTGGGCGGGGGGGCGTCTTACGAGCAGTACTTC,CASSLVGGGASYEQYF
TRBJ1-3,15,-,-,TRBV24-1,TGTGCCACCATTTTACAGGGTTTCCCTGGAAACACCATATATTTT,CATILQGFPGNTIYF
TRBJ1-2,15,-,-,TRBV6-5,TGTGCCAGCAGTTACTCGAAAGGGCAGAACTATGGCTACACCTTC,CASSYSKGQNYGYTF
TRBJ2-2,13,-,-,TRBV4-1,TGCGCCAGCAGCCAAGATTACACCGGGGAGCTGTTTTTT,CASSQDYTGELFF
TRBJ1-2,14,TRBD1,-,TRBV19,TGTGCCAGTAGTACCTGGCAGGGGGCCTCTGGCTACACCTTC,CASSTWQGASGYTF
TRBJ2-3,14,-,-,TRBV28,TGTGCCAGCAGTTTGTCGTCGAGGGGAGATACGCAGTATTTT,CASSLSSRGDTQYF
TRBJ1-2,14,-,once,TRBV2,TGTGCCAGCACTAGGTTGGGAGGGCAAGGTGGCTACACCTTC,CASTRLGGQGGYTF
TRBJ2-3,15,-,-,TRBV7-8,TGTGCCAGCAGCTTAGTCCCGAGCGCCTCAGATACGCAGTATTTT,CASSLVPSASDTQYF
TRBJ2-3,14,-,-,TRBV7-9,TGTGCCAGCAGCACGACTAGTGGTCCAGATACGCAGTATTTT,CASSTTSGPDTQYF
TRBJ2-2,18,TRBD1,-,TRBV11-2,TGTGCCAGCAGTTATCCGGGACAGGACGTGATTAACACCGGGGAGCTGTTTTTT,CASSYPGQDVINTGELFF
TRBJ2-1,14,TRBD1,once,TRBV6-6,TGTGCCAGCACCGAGGACAGGAGATACAATGAGCAGTTCTTC,CASTEDRRYNEQFF
TRBJ2-2,12,-,-,TRBV2,TGTGCCAGCAGTAAAACAGACGGGGAGCTGTTTTTT,CASSKTDGELFF
TRBJ1-1,14,TRBD1,once,TRBV7-9,TGTGCCAGCAGCAAAACAGGGGCGCGGACTGAAGCTTTCTTT,CASSKTGARTEAFF
TRBJ1-2,15,-,-,TRBV6-5,TGTGCCACCCTTCGAGGGGGGGGCCCCTACTATGGCTACACCTTC,CATLRGGGPYYGYTF
TRBJ1-4,14,TRBD1,-,TRBV30,TGTGCCTGGAAAGGGACAGGGGTAAATGAAAAACTGTTTTTT,CAWKGTGVNEKLFF
TRBJ1-2,14,-,-,TRBV5-1,TGCGCCAGCAGCTTAGGAGTTTCTAACTATGGCTACACCTTC,CASSLGVSNYGYTF
TRBJ2-2,17,-,-,TRBV21-1,TGTGCCAGCAGCAGGTCCGCCGGGACAGCGAACACCGGGGAGCTGTTTTTT,CASSRSAGTANTGELFF
TRBJ1-1,14,-,-,TRBV24-1,TGTGCCACCAGTGACCCGGGGCGGGGAGGCGAAGCTTTCTTT,CATSDPGRGGEAFF
TRBJ2-3,12,-,few,TRBV24-1,TGTGCCACCAGTGGGACCACAGATACGCAGTATTTT,CATSGTTDTQYF
TRBJ2-3,14,TRBD2,-,TRBV6-5,TGTGCCAGCAGGCTAGCGGGATACACAGATACGCAGTATTTT,CASRLAGYTDTQYF
TRBJ1-1,15,-,-,TRBV5-1,TGCGCCAGCAGCTCACCCGACGGTATGAACACTGAAGCTTTCTTT,CASSSPDGMNTEAFF
TRBJ1-2,17,TRBD1,-,TRBV4-2,TGTGCCAGCAGCCAAGATTTGCCAGGGGGCACTAACTATGGCTACACCTTC,CASSQDLPGGTNYGYTF
TRBJ2-3,16,TRBD1,-,TRBV6-5,TGTGCCAGCAGTTACTCCCGACAGGGCCGCACAGATACGCAGTATTTT,CASSYSRQGRTDTQYF
TRBJ2-2,14,-,-,TRBV30,TGTGCCTGGAGACAGCCCGACGGATATGGGGAGCTGTTTTTT,CAWRQPDGYGELFF
TRBJ2-3,14,TRBD2,once,TRBV5-1,TGCGCCAGCAGCTACAGACTAGCGACAGATACGCAGTATTTT,CASSYRLATDTQYF
TRBJ1-6,15,-,-,TRBV4-1,TGCGCCAGCAGCCATTTCAGGGCCCCCAATTCACCCCTCCACTTT,CASSHFRAPNSPLHF
TRBJ1-6,16,TRBD1,few,TRBV28,TGTGCCAGCAGCACGGACAGGGTCAGATGGATTTCACCCCTCCACTTT,CASSTDRVRWISPLHF
TRBJ1-2,13,TRBD1,-,TRBV24-1,TGTGCCACCAGGGGACAGGGGATCTATGGCTACACCTTC,CATRGQGIYGYTF
TRBJ1-6,16,-,once,TRBV27,TGTGCCAGCAGTTTTATGTCGCGGGGGGCGTATTCACCCCTCCACTTT,CASSFMSRGAYSPLHF
TRBJ2-2,16,TRBD1,-,TRBV19,TGTGCCAGTAGTATAATTGGGACAGGGCTCGACGGGGAGCTGTTTTTT,CASSIIGTGLDGELFF
TRBJ2-3,16,TRBD2,-,TRBV7-2,TGTGCCAGCAGCTTAGTAAGCGGGGGGGCGTTGGATACGCAGTATTTT,CASSLVSGGALDTQYF
TRBJ1-2,15,TRBD1,-,TRBV29-1,TGCAGCGTTTGGACAGGGGGCGCGGGTGGCTATGGCTACACCTTC,CSVWTGGAGGYGYTF
TRBJ1-1,11,-,-,TRBV3-1/TRBV3-2,TGTGCCAGCAGCCAAAACACTGAAGCTTTCTTT,CASSQNTEAFF
TRBJ1-3,14,-,-,TRBV10-3,TGTGCCATCAGTGTCGGCGGCTCTGGAAACACCATATATTTT,CAISVGGSGNTIYF
TRBJ1-1,11,-,-,TRBV29-1,TGCAGCGCCACAAGGGACACTGAAGCTTTCTTT,CSATRDTEAFF
TRBJ1-1,12,-,-,TRBV5-6,TGTGCCAGCAGCTCGGCGGCGAATGAAGCTTTCTTT,CASSSAANEAFF
TRBJ2-1,16,TRBD2,-,TRBV6-2/TRBV6-3,TGTGCCAGCAGTTACAAGGGACTAGCGGGGGTTAATGAGCAGTTCTTC,CASSYKGLAGVNEQFF
TRBJ2-1,15,TRBD1,-,TRBV28,TGTGCCAGCTTTCCCGGGACAGCAACCTACAATGAGCAGTTCTTC,CASFPGTATYNEQFF
TRBJ1-2,14,TRBD1,-,TRBV7-9,TGTGCCAGCAGCTTATCTTGGGACAGAGGAGGCTACACCTTC,CASSLSWDRGGYTF
TRBJ1-4,14,TRBD1,-,TRBV7-7,TGTGCCAGCAGCCCAGGGGGAACTAATGAAAAACTGTTTTTT,CASSPGGTNEKLFF
TRBJ2-2,13,TRBD2,-,TRBV9,TGTGCCAGCAAGCGGGGGTTGGACGGGGAGCTGTTTTTT,CASKRGLDGELFF
TRBJ2-2,15,TRBD1,-,TRBV24-1,TGTGCCACCAGTGAGGGGGACAGAGACGCCGGGGAGCTGTTTTTT,CATSEGDRDAGELFF
TRBJ1-1,14,-,once,TRBV19,TGTGCCAGTAGTCATCGGGCCCTCAACACTGAAGCTTTCTTT,CASSHRALNTEAFF
TRBJ2-7,13,-,-,TRBV5-4,TGTGCCAGCAGCTTGAGCCAGGAACACGAGCAGTACTTC,CASSLSQEHEQYF
TRBJ1-2,14,TRBD1,-,TRBV7-2,TGTGCCAGCAGCTCGCGGACAGGGAACCATGGCTACACCTTC,CASSSRTGNHGYTF
TRBJ2-3,14,-,-,TRBV6-5,TGTGCCAGCAGTTACTCGAAGCCGACAGATACGCAGTATTTT,CASSYSKPTDTQYF
TRBJ1-6,13,TRBD1,-,TRBV6-5,TGTGCCAGCATGGGACAGCTCGATTCACCCCTCCACTTT,CASMGQLDSPLHF